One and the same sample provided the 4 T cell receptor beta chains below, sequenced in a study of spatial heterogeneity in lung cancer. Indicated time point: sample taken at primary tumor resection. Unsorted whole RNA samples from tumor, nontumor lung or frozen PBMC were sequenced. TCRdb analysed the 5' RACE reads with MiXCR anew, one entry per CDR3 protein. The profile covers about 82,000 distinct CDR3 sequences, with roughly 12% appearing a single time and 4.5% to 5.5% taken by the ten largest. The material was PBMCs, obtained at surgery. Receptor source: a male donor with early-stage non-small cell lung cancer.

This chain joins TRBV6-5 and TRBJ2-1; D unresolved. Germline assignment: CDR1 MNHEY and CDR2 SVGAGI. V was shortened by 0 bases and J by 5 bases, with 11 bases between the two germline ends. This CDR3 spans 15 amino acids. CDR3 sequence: CASSYSGVGHNEQFF. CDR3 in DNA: TGTGCCAGCAGTTACTCCGGTGTGGGCCACAATGAGCAGTTCTTC.

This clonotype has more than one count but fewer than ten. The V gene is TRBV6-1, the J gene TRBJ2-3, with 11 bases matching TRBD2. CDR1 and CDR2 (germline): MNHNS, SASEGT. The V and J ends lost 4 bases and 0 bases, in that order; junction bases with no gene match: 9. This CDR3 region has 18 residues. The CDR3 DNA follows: TGTGCCAGCAGTGGTGTTAGCGGGAGGGTCCTCAGCACAGATACGCAGTATTTT. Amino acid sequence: CASSGVSGRVLSTDTQYF.

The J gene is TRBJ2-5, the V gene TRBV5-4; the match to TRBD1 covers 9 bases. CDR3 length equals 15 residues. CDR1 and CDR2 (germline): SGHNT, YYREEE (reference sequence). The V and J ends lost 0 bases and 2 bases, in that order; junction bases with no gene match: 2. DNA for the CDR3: TGTGCCAGCAGCTTGGGACAGGGGGTTCAAGAGACCCAGTACTTC. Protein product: CASSLGQGVQETQYF.

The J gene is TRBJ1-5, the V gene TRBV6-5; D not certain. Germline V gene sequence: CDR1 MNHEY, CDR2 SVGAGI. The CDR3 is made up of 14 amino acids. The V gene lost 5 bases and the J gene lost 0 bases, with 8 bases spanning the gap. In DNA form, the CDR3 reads TGTGCCAGCAGTGCTCTTGATAGCAATCAGCCCCAGCATTTT. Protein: CASSALDSNQPQHF.